This T cell receptor (beta chain) derives from a study of blood T cells in healthy people across ages. In the study overall: In model experiments, template switching was able to capture about one barcoded beta molecule for every two T cells that were present.

The CDR3 runs 18 residues. Unmatched junction bases numbered 9, after V lost 0 bases and J lost 5 bases. Alongside a J-beta primer mix, a sample-barcoded 5' primer served in a second PCR lasting about 7 to 11 cycles. All cDNA molecules were each tagged by a template-switch adaptor with 12 random nucleotides. Per-sample output comprised a minimum of 2.5 million paired-end reads containing CDR3. TCRdb ran MiXCR on the 5' RACE reads and lists one entry per CDR3 protein. The sample records some 1.1 million distinct CDR3 sequences, roughly two fifths being singletons. This clonotype was counted at least ten times.

Sequencing input: blood. The sequence was collected from a man between 18 and 29 years old in good health. The chain couples TRBV12-3 or TRBV12-4 to TRBJ2-1, with 11 bases matching TRBD2. This chain's CDR3 is CASSLATTTSGGNNEQFF. The CDR3 coding sequence is TGTGCCAGCAGTTTAGCAACTACAACTAGCGGGGGAAACAATGAGCAGTTCTTC.